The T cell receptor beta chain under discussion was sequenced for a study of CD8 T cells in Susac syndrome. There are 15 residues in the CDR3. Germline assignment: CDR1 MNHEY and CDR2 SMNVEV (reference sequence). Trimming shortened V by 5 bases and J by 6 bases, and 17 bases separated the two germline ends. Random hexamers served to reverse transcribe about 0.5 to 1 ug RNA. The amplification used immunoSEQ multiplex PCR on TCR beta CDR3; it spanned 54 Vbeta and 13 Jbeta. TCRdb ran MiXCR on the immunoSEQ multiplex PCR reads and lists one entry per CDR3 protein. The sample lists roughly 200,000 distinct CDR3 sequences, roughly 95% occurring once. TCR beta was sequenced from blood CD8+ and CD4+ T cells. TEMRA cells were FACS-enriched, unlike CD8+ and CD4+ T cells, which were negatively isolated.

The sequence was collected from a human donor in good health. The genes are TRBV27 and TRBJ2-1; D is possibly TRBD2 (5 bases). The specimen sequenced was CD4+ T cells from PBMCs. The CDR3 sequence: CASSPTDLRVNEQFF. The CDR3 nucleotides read TGTGCCAGCAGTCCCACAGATTTGAGGGTCAATGAGCAGTTCTTC.